The 13 T cell receptor beta chains reported below all come from one sample, sequenced in a study of T cell changes during pregnancy in multiple sclerosis. Sequencing used immunoSEQ multiplex PCR; TCRdb keeps in-frame clones, though not all of them. The sample carries 10,000 or so clones, 65% to 85% recorded once. The material sequenced was CD8+ T cells from peripheral blood mononuclear cells, taken in the third trimester of pregnancy. The receptors here all came from a female donor in good health, enrolled as a control in a pregnancy study.

The CDR3 DNA sequence: TGTGCCAGCAGCTCCCCGAGGGGGGGCGACACTAATGAAAAACTGTTTTTT. It translates to CASSSPRGGDTNEKLFF. The V and J genes are TRBV7-9 and TRBJ1-4; perhaps TRBD1 as D (6 bases). The length of the CDR3 is 17 residues. Trimming took 4 bases from V and 2 from J, leaving 17 bases between them. Germline V gene sequence: CDR1 SEHNR, CDR2 FQNEAQ (reference sequence).

This clone was seen more than once but under ten times. V and J are TRBV6-4 and TRBJ1-1; a weak D match, TRBD1 (5 bases). The length of the CDR3 is 15 residues. Germline V gives CDR1 MRHNA, CDR2 SNTAGT. The V and J ends lost 4 bases and 4 bases respectively, with 16 bases between them. CDR3 DNA: TGTGCCAGCAGTGCAGGGTCGGGTCAACCCACTGAAGCTTTCTTT. It encodes CASSAGSGQPTEAFF.

The rearrangement joins TRBV6-4 to TRBJ1-2; 9 bases map to TRBD1. Unmatched junction bases numbered 1, after V lost 5 bases and J lost 3 bases. This CDR3 region has 13 residues. CDR1 and CDR2 from the germline V gene are MRHNA and SNTAGT. DNA of the CDR3: TGTGCCAGCAGTCGGACAGGGGACTATGGCTACACCTTC. Protein: CASSRTGDYGYTF.

This rearrangement joins TRBV6-1 to TRBJ2-3, with 8 bases aligning to TRBD1. In germline, CDR1 is MNHNS, CDR2 SASEGT. V shed 2 bases, J shed 6 bases, and the junction held 10 bases outside the gene matches. The CDR3 has 16 residues. The CDR3 nucleotides are TGTGCCAGCAGTGAATCTGCAGGGGGCGCCCCTGATACGCAGTATTTT. Protein sequence: CASSESAGGAPDTQYF.

The chain uses TRBV28 and TRBJ2-7; D unclear. Germline CDR1 MDHEN, CDR2 SYDVKM. This CDR3 contains 13 residues. Deletions cut 3 bases from V and 11 bases from J, with 17 bases between. The CDR3 reads CASSFNSFTDEYF. The CDR3 coding sequence is TGTGCCAGCAGTTTCAACAGCTTTACGGATGAGTACTTC.

This chain connects TRBV6-1 to TRBJ2-2, with 8 bases fitting TRBD1. Germline loops: CDR1 MNHNS, CDR2 SASEGT. V dropped 5 bases and J dropped 3; count of bases not matched to a gene: 5. The CDR3 runs 15 residues. The CDR3 DNA reads as TGTGCCAGCAGTCCAGCGACAGGGGACACCGGGGAGCTGTTTTTT. Its protein is CASSPATGDTGELFF.

V usage is TRBV6-4 and J usage is TRBJ2-3; D is possibly TRBD2 (7 bases). The germline V gene encodes CDR1 MRHNA and CDR2 SNTAGT. Trimming stripped 3 bases from V and 1 base from J, with 11 bases between. This CDR3 has 15 amino acids. This chain's CDR3 is CASSEKGGGTDTQYF. The CDR3 DNA reads as TGTGCCAGCAGTGAGAAGGGGGGGGGCACAGATACGCAGTATTTT.

This clone was seen a few times. The J gene is TRBJ2-1, the V gene TRBV6-4; D is ambiguous. This CDR3 has 16 residues. Germline V gives CDR1 MRHNA, CDR2 SNTAGT. V lost 0 bases, J lost 13 bases, and 22 bases lay in between. CDR3 sequence: CASSDSIGLQSLPQFF. CDR3 in DNA: TGTGCCAGCAGTGACTCGATTGGTTTGCAGTCCTTACCCCAGTTCTTC.

This rearrangement joins TRBV11-2 to TRBJ2-2; D gene uncertain. Trimming cost V 5 bases and J 5 bases, with 6 bases left between them. This CDR3 spans 12 amino acids. The germline gives CDR1 SGHAT, CDR2 FQNNGV. The DNA of the CDR3 is TGTGCCAGCAGCGCTAATACCGGGGAGCTGTTTTTT. Amino acids: CASSANTGELFF.

The chain has TRBV7-2 and TRBJ1-3; D remains unclear. CDR1 and CDR2 (germline): SGHTA, FQGNSA. Between the trimmed V and J ends, which lost 1 base and 2 bases, there was a span of 6 bases. The CDR3 runs 14 residues. The CDR3 spells CASSLVGTGNTIYF. CDR3 bases: TGTGCCAGCAGCTTAGTCGGGACTGGAAACACCATATATTTT.

This chain uses TRBV19 with TRBJ1-1; D not resolved. Germline V gene lookup returns CDR1 LNHDA and CDR2 SQIVND (reference sequence). The ends were cut back, 2 bases at V and 1 base at J, with 5 bases in the middle. The CDR3 runs 13 residues. The CDR3: CASSITKNTEAFF. Here the CDR3 DNA reads TGTGCCAGTAGTATAACTAAGAACACTGAAGCTTTCTTT.

The chain employs TRBV19 and TRBJ1-1, with D possibly TRBD1 on 6 matching bases. The germline V and J ends were trimmed by 2 bases and 5 bases, with 12 bases remaining between them. The length of the CDR3 is 14 residues. CDR1 is LNHDA, CDR2 SQIVND, per germline (reference sequence). CDR3 nucleotide sequence: TGTGCCAGTAGTATACAGGGGTGGGTGACTGAAGCTTTCTTT. Protein: CASSIQGWVTEAFF.

This rearrangement joins TRBV14 to TRBJ2-1; 8 nucleotides match TRBD1. This CDR3 has 16 residues. Per germline, CDR1 SGHDN and CDR2 FVKESK. Losses at the gene ends were 4 bases for V and 2 bases for J; bases not matched to a gene: 7. CDR3 sequence reads: CASSPPLDRAYNEQFF. In DNA, the CDR3 is TGTGCCAGCAGCCCCCCTCTGGACAGGGCCTACAATGAGCAGTTCTTC. Full variable domain (missing parts from reference TRBV14 and TRBJ2-1): EAGVTQFPSHSVIEKGQTVTLRCDPISGHDNLYWYRRVMGKEIKFLLHFVKESKQDESGMPNNRFLAERTGGTYSTLKVQPAELEDSGVYFCASSPPLDRAYNEQFFGPGTRLTVL.